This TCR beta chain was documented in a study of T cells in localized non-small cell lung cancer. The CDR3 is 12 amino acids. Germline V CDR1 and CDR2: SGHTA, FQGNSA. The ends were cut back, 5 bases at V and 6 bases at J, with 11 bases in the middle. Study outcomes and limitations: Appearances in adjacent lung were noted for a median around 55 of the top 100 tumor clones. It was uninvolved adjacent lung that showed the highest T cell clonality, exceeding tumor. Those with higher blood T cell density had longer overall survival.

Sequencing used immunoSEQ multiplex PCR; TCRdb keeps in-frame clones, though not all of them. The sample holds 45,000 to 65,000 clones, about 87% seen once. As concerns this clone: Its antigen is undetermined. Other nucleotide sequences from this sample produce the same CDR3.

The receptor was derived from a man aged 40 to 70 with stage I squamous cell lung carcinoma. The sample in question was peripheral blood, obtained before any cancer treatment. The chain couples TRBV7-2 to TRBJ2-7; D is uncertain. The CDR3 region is CASSPIRSEQYF. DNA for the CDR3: TGTGCCAGCAGCCCTATTAGGTCCGAGCAGTACTTC.